The rows below give T cell receptor beta chains drawn from one sample of a study of post-analysis software for immune sequencing data. TCRdb passed the PCR reads through MiXCR, listing each CDR3 protein once. The data show 820,000 or so distinct CDR3 sequences, around 53% seen once. The sample taken for sequencing was blood. These receptors originate from a girl aged 5-17 years with multiple sclerosis. CDR3s include the opening cysteine and the closing phenylalanine or tryptophan.

v_gene	j_gene	CDR3aa
TRBV10-3	TRBJ2-4	CAISDNRGAKNIQYF
TRBV20-1	TRBJ2-2	CSVPSVGELFF
TRBV11-3	TRBJ1-1	CASSLSAFEVFF
TRBV5-1	TRBJ2-3	CASSLGTLTTIHTDTQYF
TRBV4-2	TRBJ2-1	CASSQAREYNEQFF
TRBV5-6	TRBJ2-1	CASSFRPGRSAIEQFF
TRBV6-6	TRBJ1-4	CASKPGSTNEKLFF
TRBV7-8	TRBJ2-7	CASSLGGGPTYEQYF
TRBV4-1	TRBJ2-3	CASSQGSLHKTAGGPETDTQYF
TRBV12-3/TRBV12-4	TRBJ2-1	CASSIALGGSYNEQFF
TRBV5-1	TRBJ2-1	CASSSGRVNEQFF
TRBV20-1	TRBJ2-7	CSARVVGDYEQYF
TRBV27	TRBJ2-1	CASSLSETLYSEQFF
TRBV7-9	TRBJ2-7	CATEGTANYDQYF
TRBV12-3/TRBV12-4	TRBJ2-4	CASSFGAGEAKNIQYF
TRBV6-2/TRBV6-3	TRBJ1-4	CASSYPGHVSFATNEKLFF
TRBV12-3/TRBV12-4	TRBJ2-3	CASTELRTGGTDAQYF
TRBV3-1	TRBJ1-4	CASSQDGGRVNEKLFF
TRBV6-1	TRBJ2-7	CASSKRSVYEQYF
TRBV7-2	TRBJ2-7	CASSLGGSILGGEQYF
TRBV7-3	TRBJ2-3	CASSFTPMSTDTQYF
TRBV7-2	TRBJ1-5	CASSLRQDYQPQHF
TRBV20-1	TRBJ2-7	CSARPPGTGGSSYEQYF
TRBV7-2	TRBJ1-4	CACGRSTNEKLFF
TRBV25-1	TRBJ1-4	CASSYGVKLFF
TRBV7-9	TRBJ2-5	CASSLNVGGETQYF
TRBV29-1	TRBJ2-1	CSVPRGSGTSFEQFF
TRBV10-3	TRBJ2-7	CAISESRDGTGEQYF
TRBV29-1	TRBJ1-1	CSVAGRGENTEAFF
TRBV5-1	TRBJ2-5	CASSTGTSAETQYF
TRBV7-8	TRBJ1-5	CASSPRGQGYSNQPQHF
TRBV12-3/TRBV12-4	TRBJ1-5	CASNNGPGRPQHF
TRBV11-1	TRBJ1-1	CASSLRSGGGRTEAFF
TRBV29-1	TRBJ2-5	CSYGPRETQYF
TRBV7-9	TRBJ2-1	CANSLARSGRARNEQFF
TRBV5-1	TRBJ2-5	CASSQFGLQETQYF
TRBV5-1	TRBJ2-4	CASSVGSPGSQGEQYF
TRBV7-8	TRBJ2-1	CASSLLGLDEQFF
TRBV7-3	TRBJ2-6	CASSMTGNGANVLTF
TRBV13	TRBJ1-2	CASSRRTDNYGYTF
TRBV29-1	TRBJ2-7	CSAPREGTLFYEQYF
TRBV12-3/TRBV12-4	.	CASSYTLPPGQEETQYF
TRBV6-1	TRBJ1-5	CASSGVRGIQPQHF
TRBV12-5	TRBJ2-1	CASGLPHGTSGNYNEQFF
TRBV10-3	TRBJ1-1	CAIRAPGDPNTEAFF
TRBV29-1	TRBJ2-3	CSVEWGSSTDTQYF
TRBV29-1	TRBJ2-1	CSVEWRDREDNEQFF
TRBV12-5	TRBJ2-7	CASGLVQPRLAYEQYF
TRBV5-1	TRBJ2-1	CASSPGLARVNEQFF
TRBV27	TRBJ2-7	CASSSSGGIYEQYF
TRBV6-5	TRBJ2-7	CASRRTGVIDEQYF